The 6 T cell receptor beta chains presented below share a single source sample, sequenced in a study of CD8 T cells in Susac syndrome. About 0.45 to 1 ug RNA was reverse transcribed with random hexamers. TCRdb passed the immunoSEQ multiplex PCR reads through MiXCR, listing each CDR3 protein once. The sample lists approximately 57,000 distinct CDR3 sequences; approximately 95% were seen once. The source material was CD8+ T cells from PBMCs. The receptor set was obtained from a human donor with Susac syndrome.

The CDR3 coding sequence is TGTGCCAGCAGCCCCAAGAAGGGGACAGGGAAAGGGAACTACGAGCAGTACTTC. Translated: CASSPKKGTGKGNYEQYF. The J gene is TRBJ2-7, the V gene TRBV7-9; 9 bases fit TRBD1. Germline V gene data show CDR1 as SEHNR and CDR2 as FQNEAQ (reference sequence). J lost 3 bases, V lost 5 bases, and 17 bases had no gene match. CDR3 length: 18 residues.

The chain carries TRBV20-1 and TRBJ2-2; no reliable D call. Germline lookup yields CDR1 DFQATT and CDR2 SNEGSKA (reference sequence). The CDR3 length is 14 residues. V was trimmed by 3 bases and J by 6 bases, leaving 14 bases between them. The CDR3 loop is CSARRRLPPGELFF. The DNA of the CDR3 is TGCAGTGCTAGGCGAAGATTACCTCCCGGGGAGCTGTTTTTT.

This chain joins TRBV20-1 and TRBJ2-7; 7 nucleotides line up with TRBD2. The CDR3 consists of 14 residues. V lost 0 bases to trimming and J lost 2 bases; unmatched junction nucleotides: 4. Germline-derived CDR1 and CDR2 are DFQATT and SNEGSKA (reference sequence). The CDR3 DNA sequence: TGCAGTGCTAGAGATCCTCGGGGGGCCTACGAGCAGTACTTC. Its protein product is CSARDPRGAYEQYF.

The chain couples TRBV20-1 to TRBJ1-6, with D unclear. Deletions cut 3 bases from V and 8 bases from J, with 11 bases between. The CDR3 length is 13 residues. The germline V gene has CDR1 DFQATT and CDR2 SNEGSKA (reference sequence). CDR3 nucleotides: TGCAGTGCTAGGATGAGGGCCGATTCACCCCTCCACTTT. It is translated as CSARMRADSPLHF.

This chain links TRBV9 with TRBJ2-1; 11 bases align to TRBD2. This CDR3 comprises 15 residues. The V gene end was trimmed by 3 bases and the J gene end by 9 bases; junction bases not matched to a gene: 8. The V gene's germline CDR1 is SGDLS and CDR2 YYNGEE. CDR3 protein: CASSGHSGGGGEQFF. Written as DNA, the CDR3 is TGTGCCAGCAGCGGACATAGCGGGGGGGGCGGTGAGCAGTTCTTC.

The count of this clonotype is one. This chain uses TRBV27 with TRBJ2-1; the D gene is possibly TRBD2 (5 bases). CDR3 length: 13 amino acids. Germline lookup yields CDR1 MNHEY and CDR2 SMNVEV (reference sequence). Trimming stripped 2 bases from V and 11 bases from J, with 13 bases between. Written as DNA, the CDR3 is TGTGCCAGCAGTTTAACGGCGGGCAGCCAGCAGTTCTTC. This translates into CASSLTAGSQQFF.